A single TCR beta chain is shown here with its context. Some clones are missing from TCRdb's copy, which holds only in-frame ones; the method was immunoSEQ multiplex PCR. The sample has roughly 200,000 clones; more than 75% are singletons. The data derive from a study of blood T cell repertoires in COVID-19. The CDR3 extends over 14 amino acids. Germline CDR1 MNHEY, CDR2 SVGAGI. V gave up 10 bases and J gave up 4 bases; unmatched junction bases: 7. The V and J genes are TRBV6-5 and TRBJ1-6; 7 positions agree with TRBD1. This clonotype was sampled from a person aged 70 to 80 with COVID-19, enrolled during active disease. The sample comprised peripheral blood. In DNA form, the CDR3 reads TGTGCCATCCGACAGGGAAATTATAATTCACCCCTCCACTTT. Amino acid sequence: CAIRQGNYNSPLHF.